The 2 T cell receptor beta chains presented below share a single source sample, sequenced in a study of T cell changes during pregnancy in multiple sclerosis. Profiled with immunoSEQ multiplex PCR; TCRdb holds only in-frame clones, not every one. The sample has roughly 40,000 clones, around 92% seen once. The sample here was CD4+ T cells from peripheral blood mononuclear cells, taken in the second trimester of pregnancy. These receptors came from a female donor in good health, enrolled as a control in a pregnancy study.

DNA of the CDR3: TGTGCCTGCAGATCTAGCGGGACGACAGATGAGCAGTTCTTC. This sequence encodes CACRSSGTTDEQFF. The V call is TRBV30, the J call TRBJ2-1, with 9 bases that match TRBD2. With 6 bases clipped from V and 8 bases from J, the junction kept 11 bases outside the gene matches. This CDR3 contains 14 residues. Germline-derived CDR1 and CDR2 are GTSNPN and SVGIG (reference sequence).

The DNA of the CDR3 is TGTGCCAGCAGCCATGACCCATCCGGGAGGGGCGAGCAGTACTTC. Translation: CASSHDPSGRGEQYF. The V and J genes are TRBV6-6 and TRBJ2-7, with TRBD2 matching over 8 bases. The CDR3 runs 15 residues. CDR1 and CDR2 from the germline V gene are MNHNY and SVGAGI (reference sequence). J lost 6 bases, V lost 6 bases, and 13 bases had no gene match.